Included here is one T cell receptor (beta chain) sequence, with context. Genomic DNA was employed as the template in profiling TCR beta VDJ and CDR3. TCRdb recomputed calls from the reads with MiXCR, one row per CDR3 protein. The profile shows some 120,000 distinct CDR3 sequences, about 50% of them singletons. The entry originates in a study of CD8+CD57+ T cells in acquired aplastic anemia. An expansion of CD8+CD57+ cells by flow cytometry had been shown in patients chosen for sequencing. At blood sampling, none of the patients had yet received therapy. V lost 3 bases, J lost 6 bases, and 6 bases stayed unmatched. The CDR3 extends over 16 amino acids. Germline V gene data show CDR1 as KGHDR and CDR2 as SFDVKD.

The material sequenced was sorted CD4+, CD8+, or CD8+CD57+ T cells (not recorded which) from PBMCs. This sequence originates from a human donor with aplastic anemia. This chain joins TRBV24-1 and TRBJ2-2; TRBD2 aligns across 10 bases. CDR3 protein: CATSDPTSGAPGELFF. CDR3 DNA: TGTGCCACCAGTGATCCCACTAGCGGGGCCCCCGGGGAGCTGTTTTTT.